This T cell receptor beta chain was retrieved from a study of CD8 T cells in ankylosing spondylitis. A quantitative 5'-RACE method, one with molecular barcodes, was used to make TCR beta libraries. MiXCR, run by TCRdb on the 5' RACE reads, gives a single entry per CDR3 protein. Among approximately 250,000 distinct CDR3 sequences listed, more than 9% were seen once. Per germline, CDR1 SGHAT and CDR2 FQNNGV. The CDR3 totals 17 residues. Trimming at V came to 7 bases and at J to 4 bases, leaving 16 bases not matched to a gene. Sequencing was carried out using blood, either unsorted or a sorted T cell fraction (not recorded which). The TCR sequence derives from a male donor with ankylosing spondylitis or in good health (not recorded which). The chain has TRBV11-2 and TRBJ1-2, with TRBD1 matching over 9 bases. CDR3: CASTLDTLGTGSYGYTF. In nucleotides, the CDR3 is TGTGCCAGCACCCTAGACACACTTGGGACAGGGAGCTATGGCTACACCTTC.